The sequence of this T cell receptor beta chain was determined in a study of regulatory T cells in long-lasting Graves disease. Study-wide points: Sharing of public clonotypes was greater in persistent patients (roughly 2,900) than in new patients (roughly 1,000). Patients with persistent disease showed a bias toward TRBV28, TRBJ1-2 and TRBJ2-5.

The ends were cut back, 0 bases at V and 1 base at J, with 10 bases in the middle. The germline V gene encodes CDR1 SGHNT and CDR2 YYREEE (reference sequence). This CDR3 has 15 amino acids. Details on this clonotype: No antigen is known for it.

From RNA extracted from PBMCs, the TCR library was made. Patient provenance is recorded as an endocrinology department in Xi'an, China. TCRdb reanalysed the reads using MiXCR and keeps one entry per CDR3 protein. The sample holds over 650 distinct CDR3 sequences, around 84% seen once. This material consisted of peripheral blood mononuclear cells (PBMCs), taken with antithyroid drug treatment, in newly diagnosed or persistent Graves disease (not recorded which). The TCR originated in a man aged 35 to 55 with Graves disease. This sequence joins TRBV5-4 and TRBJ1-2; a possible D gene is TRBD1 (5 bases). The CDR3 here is CASSLGLGVNYGYTF. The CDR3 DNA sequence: TGTGCCAGCAGCTTGGGGTTGGGGGTTAACTATGGCTACACCTTC.